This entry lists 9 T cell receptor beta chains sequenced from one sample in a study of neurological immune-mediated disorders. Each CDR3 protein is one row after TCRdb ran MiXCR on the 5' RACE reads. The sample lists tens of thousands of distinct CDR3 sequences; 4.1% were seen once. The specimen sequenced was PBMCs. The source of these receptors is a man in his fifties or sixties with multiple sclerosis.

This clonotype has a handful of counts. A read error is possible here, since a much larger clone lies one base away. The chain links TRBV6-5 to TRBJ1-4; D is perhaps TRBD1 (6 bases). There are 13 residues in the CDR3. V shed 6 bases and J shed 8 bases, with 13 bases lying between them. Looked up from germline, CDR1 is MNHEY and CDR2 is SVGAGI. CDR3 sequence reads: CASSPGGQEKLFF. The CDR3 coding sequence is TGTGCCAGCAGCCCCGGGGGCCAGGAAAAACTGTTTTTT.

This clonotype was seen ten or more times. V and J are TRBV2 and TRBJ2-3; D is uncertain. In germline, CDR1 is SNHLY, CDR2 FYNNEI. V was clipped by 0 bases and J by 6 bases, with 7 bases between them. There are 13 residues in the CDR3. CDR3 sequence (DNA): TGTGCCAGCAGTGAAGCGCTTCCTGATACGCAGTATTTT. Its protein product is CASSEALPDTQYF.

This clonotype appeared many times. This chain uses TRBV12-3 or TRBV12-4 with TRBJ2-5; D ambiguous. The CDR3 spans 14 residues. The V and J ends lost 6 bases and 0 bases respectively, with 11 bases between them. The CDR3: CASSGIWDQETQYF. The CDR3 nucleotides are TGTGCCAGCAGCGGTATCTGGGACCAAGAGACCCAGTACTTC.

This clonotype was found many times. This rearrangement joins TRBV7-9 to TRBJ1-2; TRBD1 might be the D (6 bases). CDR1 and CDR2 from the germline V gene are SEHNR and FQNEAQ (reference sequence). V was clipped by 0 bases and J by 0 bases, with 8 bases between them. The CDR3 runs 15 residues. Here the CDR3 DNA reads TGTGCCAGCAGCTTAGCACAGGGTTCTAACTATGGCTACACCTTC. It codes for CASSLAQGSNYGYTF.

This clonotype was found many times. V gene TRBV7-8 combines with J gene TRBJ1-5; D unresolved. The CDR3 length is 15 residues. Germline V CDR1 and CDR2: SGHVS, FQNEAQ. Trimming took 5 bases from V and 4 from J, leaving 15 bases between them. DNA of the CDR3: TGTGCCAGCAGCAACGGGCTCCCGATTAATCAGCCCCAGCATTTT. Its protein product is CASSNGLPINQPQHF. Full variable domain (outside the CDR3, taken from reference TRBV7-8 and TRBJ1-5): GAGVSQSPRYKVAKRGQDVALRCDPISGHVSLFWYQQALGQGPEFLTYFQNEAQLDKSGLPSDRFFAERPEGSVSTLKIQRTQQEDSAVYLCASSNGLPINQPQHFGDGTRLSIL.

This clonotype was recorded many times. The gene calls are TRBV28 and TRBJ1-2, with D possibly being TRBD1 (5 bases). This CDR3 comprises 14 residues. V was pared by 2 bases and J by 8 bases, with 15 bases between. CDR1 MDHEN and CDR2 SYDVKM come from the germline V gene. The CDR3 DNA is TGTGCCAGCAGTTTAAGTGGAGGGGTGGCGGGCTACACCTTC. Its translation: CASSLSGGVAGYTF.

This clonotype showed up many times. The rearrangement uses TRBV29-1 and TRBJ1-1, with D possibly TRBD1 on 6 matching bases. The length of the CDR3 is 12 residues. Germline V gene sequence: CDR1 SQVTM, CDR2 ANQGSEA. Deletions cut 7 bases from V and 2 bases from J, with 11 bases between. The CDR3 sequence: CSALTGNTEAFF. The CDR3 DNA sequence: TGCAGCGCTCTGACAGGTAACACTGAAGCTTTCTTT.

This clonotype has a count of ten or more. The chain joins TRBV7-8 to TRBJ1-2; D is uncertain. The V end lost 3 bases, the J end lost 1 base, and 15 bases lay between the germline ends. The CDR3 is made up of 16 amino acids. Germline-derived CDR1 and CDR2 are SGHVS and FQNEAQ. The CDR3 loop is CASSLLWQDRNYGYTF. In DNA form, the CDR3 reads TGTGCCAGCAGCTTGTTATGGCAGGACCGTAACTATGGCTACACCTTC.

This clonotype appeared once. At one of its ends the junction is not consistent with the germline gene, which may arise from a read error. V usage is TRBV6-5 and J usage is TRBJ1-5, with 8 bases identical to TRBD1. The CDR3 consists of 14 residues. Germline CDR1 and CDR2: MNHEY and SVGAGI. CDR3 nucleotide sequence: TGTGCCAGCAGTTTTGCAGGGGGCAATCGGCCCCAGCATTTT. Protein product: CASSFAGGNRPQHF.